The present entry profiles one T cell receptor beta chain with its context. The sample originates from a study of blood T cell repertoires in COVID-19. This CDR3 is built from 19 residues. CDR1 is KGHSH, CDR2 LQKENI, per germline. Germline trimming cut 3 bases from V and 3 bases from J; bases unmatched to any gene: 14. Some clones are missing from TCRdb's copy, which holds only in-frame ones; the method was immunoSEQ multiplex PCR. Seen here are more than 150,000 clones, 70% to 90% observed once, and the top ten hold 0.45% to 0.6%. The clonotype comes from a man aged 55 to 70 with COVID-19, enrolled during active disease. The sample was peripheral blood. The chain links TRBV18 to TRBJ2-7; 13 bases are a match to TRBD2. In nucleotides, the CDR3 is TGTGCCAGCTCACCTAACGCTGTCGGGACTAGCGGGAATGGCTACGAGCAGTACTTC. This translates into CASSPNAVGTSGNGYEQYF. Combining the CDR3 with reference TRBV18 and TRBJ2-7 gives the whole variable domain NAGVMQNPRHLVRRRGQEARLRCSPMKGHSHVYWYRQLPEEGLKFMVYLQKENIIDESGMPKERFSAEFPKEGPSILRIQQVVRGDSAAYFCASSPNAVGTSGNGYEQYFGPGTRLTVT.